Shown below are 3 T cell receptor beta chains from a single sample sequenced in a study of T cell responses to AZD1222 COVID-19 vaccine. The data were produced by immunoSEQ multiplex PCR, yet TCRdb's version contains in-frame clones alone and is incomplete. Of about 99,000 clones listed, approximately 93% are singletons. The sequenced sample was peripheral blood, obtained on day 0 of AZD1222 vaccination. Source of these receptors: an adult in good health.

The chain is built from TRBV24-1 and TRBJ2-5; TRBD1 agrees at 9 bases. The V gene's germline CDR1 is KGHDR and CDR2 SFDVKD. The trim removed 1 base at V and 3 bases at J, leaving 2 bases unmatched. CDR3 length: 15 amino acids. CDR3 sequence reads: CATSDFGTGKETQYF. The CDR3, as DNA: TGTGCCACCAGTGATTTTGGGACAGGGAAAGAGACCCAGTACTTC.

This sequence joins TRBV24-1 and TRBJ2-3, with 7 nucleotides matching TRBD2. The CDR3 runs to 16 residues. Trimming cost V 1 base and J 0 bases; bases outside gene matches: 3. Germline assignment: CDR1 KGHDR and CDR2 SFDVKD. CDR3 in DNA: TGTGCCACCAGTGATTTCTCTAGCGGTAGCACAGATACGCAGTATTTT. Residues: CATSDFSSGSTDTQYF.

V is TRBV19 and J is TRBJ2-7; 10 nucleotides align to TRBD1. CDR1 and CDR2 (germline): LNHDA, SQIVND (reference sequence). The CDR3 covers 18 residues. V shed 0 bases and J 4 bases; nucleotides not matched to a gene: 12. CDR3 protein: CASSIEGTTGGVRYEQYF. CDR3 nucleotides: TGTGCCAGTAGTATAGAGGGGACGACAGGGGGCGTCCGTTACGAGCAGTACTTC.